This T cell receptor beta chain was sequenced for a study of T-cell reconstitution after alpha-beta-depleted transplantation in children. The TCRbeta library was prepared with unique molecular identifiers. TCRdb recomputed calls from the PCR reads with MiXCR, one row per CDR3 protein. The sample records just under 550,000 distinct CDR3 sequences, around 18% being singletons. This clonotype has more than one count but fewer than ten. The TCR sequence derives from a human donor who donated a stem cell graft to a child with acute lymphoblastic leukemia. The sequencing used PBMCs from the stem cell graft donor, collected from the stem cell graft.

CDR3 in amino acids: CSAPHRSLGEKLFF. The CDR3 coding sequence is TGCAGTGCACCTCACAGGAGCTTAGGTGAAAAACTGTTTTTT. The J gene is TRBJ1-4, the V gene TRBV20-1; D possibly corresponds to TRBD1 (5 bases). With 6 bases removed from V and 7 bases from J, the gap between germline ends came to 18 bases. Germline V CDR1 and CDR2: DFQATT, SNEGSKA (reference sequence). The CDR3 contains 14 residues.